A single sample gave rise to the 27 T cell receptor beta chains below, sequenced in a study of OX40 agonist ivuxolimab in advanced cancers. Profiling relied on immunoSEQ multiplex PCR, and the TCRdb table lists in-frame clones only, not all of them. The table has 70,000 to 80,000 clones, around 84% seen once. This material consisted of CD4+ or CD8+ T cells sorted from blood, taken in a trial of the OX40 agonist ivuxolimab. The source is an adult with an advanced solid tumor such as melanoma, head and neck, liver or kidney cancer.

This clone was counted once. The rearrangement uses TRBV19 and TRBJ1-4; D is possibly TRBD1 (6 bases). Germline lookup yields CDR1 LNHDA and CDR2 SQIVND (reference sequence). Deletions cut 7 bases from V and 7 bases from J, with 13 bases between. This CDR3 is built from 13 residues. CDR3 DNA sequence: TGTGCCAGTAAGGGGGTCGGCAGTGAAAAACTGTTTTTT. Translated, it gives CASKGVGSEKLFF. Full variable domain (rest looked up from reference TRBV19 and TRBJ1-4): DGGITQSPKYLFRKEGQNVTLSCEQNLNHDAMYWYRQDPGQGLRLIYYSQIVNDFQKGDIAEGYSVSREKKESFPLTVTSAQKNPTAFYLCASKGVGSEKLFFGSGTQLSVL.

The chain carries TRBV5-1 and TRBJ2-7; D unresolved. This CDR3 has 12 amino acids. From germline, CDR1 is SGHRS and CDR2 YFSETQ. V lost 5 bases to trimming and J lost 3 bases, with 9 bases between them. The CDR3 nucleotides are TGCGCCAGCAGTGACTTTGGCTACGAGCAGTACTTC. This codes for CASSDFGYEQYF.

This clone was observed a handful of times. V gene TRBV5-1 combines with J gene TRBJ2-7, with a weak D call TRBD1 (6 bases). Between the trimmed V and J ends, which lost 4 bases and 5 bases, there was a span of 16 bases. CDR3 length equals 14 residues. CDR1 is SGHRS, CDR2 YFSETQ, per germline. The CDR3: CASSQSPGDHEQYF. CDR3 in DNA: TGCGCCAGCAGCCAATCACCAGGGGACCACGAGCAGTACTTC.

In DNA, the CDR3 is TGTGCCAGCAGCGTAGGTCATGATCTTCATCCGTTCTTC. It is translated as CASSVGHDLHPFF. The chain employs TRBV9 and TRBJ2-1; D not resolved. Germline V CDR1 and CDR2: SGDLS, YYNGEE. CDR3 length equals 13 residues. V gave up 0 bases and J gave up 15 bases, with 16 bases separating them.

The rearrangement uses TRBV11-2 and TRBJ1-5, with D unresolved. The V end lost 2 bases, the J end lost 2 bases, and 10 bases lay between the germline ends. The CDR3 is made up of 15 amino acids. Germline assignment: CDR1 SGHAT and CDR2 FQNNGV. The CDR3 loop reads CASSLTSVRNQPQHF. In DNA form, the CDR3 reads TGTGCCAGCAGCTTAACCTCGGTACGCAATCAGCCCCAGCATTTT.

V gene TRBV15 combines with J gene TRBJ2-7; no clear D gene. This CDR3 contains 17 residues. The germline gives CDR1 LNHNV, CDR2 YYDKDF (reference sequence). V dropped 1 base and J dropped 4 bases, with 20 bases sitting between them. CDR3 in amino acids: CATSRVEPPRWAYEQYF. The CDR3 bases are TGTGCCACCAGCAGAGTGGAGCCCCCCCGCTGGGCATACGAGCAGTACTTC.

Note on this clone: Germline is not matched at one junction end, which may reflect a read error. The chain carries TRBV11-2 and TRBJ1-1; D gene unclear. This CDR3 spans 14 amino acids. The germline V gene has CDR1 SGHAT and CDR2 FQNNGV. The CDR3, as DNA: TGTGCCAGCAGCTTCAGTTCGGGGAACTCTGAAGCTTTCTTT. It translates to CASSFSSGNSEAFF.

CDR3 amino acids: CASSPGGVSGNTIYF. For the CDR3, the DNA is TGTGCCAGCTCACCAGGGGGGGTCTCTGGAAACACCATATATTTT. The V and J genes are TRBV18 and TRBJ1-3, with D perhaps TRBD1 (5 bases). V was shortened by 2 bases and J by 0 bases, with 8 bases between the two germline ends. The CDR3 runs to 15 residues. Germline loops: CDR1 KGHSH, CDR2 LQKENI.

This chain joins TRBV15 and TRBJ1-1, with D unclear. This CDR3 is built from 13 residues. With 4 bases removed from V and 4 bases from J, the gap between germline ends came to 10 bases. Germline V CDR1 and CDR2: LNHNV, YYDKDF (reference sequence). The CDR3 reads CATSISMGTEAFF. The CDR3 DNA reads as TGTGCCACCAGCATATCTATGGGCACTGAAGCTTTCTTT. The full variable domain, completed using reference TRBV15 and TRBJ1-1, is DAMVIQNPRYQVTQFGKPVTLSCSQTLNHNVMYWYQQKSSQAPKLLFHYYDKDFNNEADTPDNFQSRRPNTSFCFLDIRSPGLGDTAMYLCATSISMGTEAFFGQGTRLTVV.

The chain employs TRBV6-5 and TRBJ2-1; D perhaps matches TRBD2 (5 bases). This CDR3 is built from 14 residues. V lost 0 bases, J lost 5 bases, and 8 bases lay in between. Germline CDR1 is MNHEY and CDR2 is SVGAGI. This chain's CDR3 is CASSYSNGDNEQFF. DNA of the CDR3: TGTGCCAGCAGTTACTCGAACGGGGACAATGAGCAGTTCTTC.

This chain connects TRBV23-1 to TRBJ2-5; D gene ambiguous. The J call is uncertain, as TRBJ2-7 better fits the DNA end. TRBV23-1 is an ORF for which the function is uncertain. The CDR3 spans 13 residues. The CDR3 DNA follows: TGCGCCAGCAGTCAAGCCAGGAACTACGAGCAGTACTTC. Amino acids: CASSQARNYEQYF.

This clone was picked up a small number of times. The chain joins TRBV6-6 to TRBJ1-1, with TRBD1 as a possible D gene (5 bases). V lost 10 bases, J lost 3 bases, and 12 bases lay in between. The CDR3 loop spans 12 amino acids. Germline V lookup: CDR1 MNHNY, CDR2 SVGAGI (reference sequence). DNA for the CDR3: TGTGCCACCAGGTGGGGGGACACTGAAGCTTTCTTT. This encodes CATRWGDTEAFF.

The sample holds a few counts of this clone. V and J are TRBV7-2 and TRBJ1-1; possible D gene TRBD1, 6 bases. Trimming shortened V by 5 bases and J by 10 bases, and 17 bases separated the two germline ends. CDR1 is SGHTA, CDR2 FQGNSA, per germline. The CDR3 length is 13 residues. The CDR3 loop reads CASSPLTGLGAFF. DNA for the CDR3: TGTGCCAGCAGCCCACTTACAGGGTTAGGAGCTTTCTTT.

A few counts support this clone. V gene TRBV4-1 combines with J gene TRBJ2-1; tentatively, D is TRBD1 (6 bases). V gave up 5 bases and J gave up 5 bases, with 19 bases separating them. This CDR3 is 16 amino acids long. In germline, CDR1 is MGHRA, CDR2 YSYEKL. CDR3 loop: CASSVGQFSLNNEQFF. In DNA form, the CDR3 reads TGCGCCAGCAGCGTTGGACAGTTTTCCCTTAACAATGAGCAGTTCTTC.

This sequence joins TRBV19 and TRBJ2-2; D gene uncertain. Germline-derived CDR1 and CDR2 are LNHDA and SQIVND (reference sequence). The CDR3 runs to 11 residues. With 5 bases removed from V and 3 bases from J, the gap between germline ends came to 1 base. This CDR3 reads CASSYTGELFF. As DNA, the CDR3 is TGTGCCAGTAGTTACACCGGGGAGCTGTTTTTT.

J is TRBJ1-6 and V is TRBV7-2; D gene ambiguous. This CDR3 has 12 amino acids. Trimming took off 2 bases at V and 14 bases at J, with 10 bases between the two ends. The germline V gene encodes CDR1 SGHTA and CDR2 FQGNSA. The CDR3 region has the DNA TGTGCCAGCAGCTTACCGGGTCGGGCCCTCCACTTT. Translated: CASSLPGRALHF. The full variable domain, its missing parts supplied by reference TRBV7-2 and TRBJ1-6, is GAGVSQSPSNKVTEKGKDVELRCDPISGHTALYWYRQSLGQGLEFLIYFQGNSAPDKSGLPSDRFSAERTGGSVSTLTIQRTQQEDSAVYLCASSLPGRALHFGNGTRLTVT.

V is TRBV18 and J is TRBJ1-5, with 7 bases that match TRBD1. The germline CDR1 and CDR2 sequences are KGHSH and LQKENI. There are 15 residues in the CDR3. The V segment lost 3 bases and the J segment 6 bases; nucleotides outside the gene matches: 8. DNA of the CDR3: TGTGCCAGCTCACCCGCTCAGGGGGAGAGTCAGCCCCAGCATTTT. It specifies CASSPAQGESQPQHF. Full variable domain (remainder filled in from reference TRBV18 and TRBJ1-5): NAGVMQNPRHLVRRRGQEARLRCSPMKGHSHVYWYRQLPEEGLKFMVYLQKENIIDESGMPKERFSAEFPKEGPSILRIQQVVRGDSAAYFCASSPAQGESQPQHFGDGTRLSIL.

The rearrangement joins TRBV25-1 to TRBJ2-3; possible D gene TRBD1, 5 bases. This CDR3 region has 13 residues. CDR1 is MGHDK, CDR2 SYGVNS, per germline. V was clipped by 6 bases and J by 1 base, with 8 bases between them. In DNA, the CDR3 is TGTGCCAGCAGGCCGACAGGCACAGATACGCAGTATTTT. Protein: CASRPTGTDTQYF.

The chain employs TRBV6-1 and TRBJ2-5; 9 bases align to TRBD1. J gave up 0 bases and V 4 bases, and 3 bases lay outside the gene matches. CDR3 length: 15 amino acids. Germline V gives CDR1 MNHNS, CDR2 SASEGT. The CDR3 is CASSVWDRDQETQYF. In DNA, the CDR3 is TGTGCCAGCAGTGTCTGGGACAGGGACCAAGAGACCCAGTACTTC.

J is TRBJ2-3 and V is TRBV19, with D perhaps TRBD1 or TRBD2 (6 bases each). This CDR3 region has 16 residues. CDR1 and CDR2 (germline): LNHDA, SQIVND (reference sequence). V lost 3 bases to trimming and J lost 5 bases, with 18 bases between them. The chain's CDR3 is CASSMGGQPRGDTQYF. CDR3 DNA: TGTGCCAGTAGTATGGGTGGACAGCCGCGGGGAGATACGCAGTATTTT.

The gene calls are TRBV7-9 and TRBJ1-1, with D possibly matching TRBD1 (6 bases). Between the trimmed V and J ends, which lost 2 bases and 4 bases, there was a span of 8 bases. The V gene's germline CDR1 is SEHNR and CDR2 FQNEAQ (reference sequence). The CDR3 length is 13 residues. CDR3 nucleotides: TGTGCCAGCAGCTTACAGGGGTTCACTGAAGCTTTCTTT. Translated: CASSLQGFTEAFF.

The chain carries TRBV2 and TRBJ2-1, with 9 bases identical to TRBD2. CDR1 and CDR2 from the germline V gene are SNHLY and FYNNEI. Trimming removed 4 bases from V and 2 bases from J; junction bases left unmatched: 6. The CDR3 consists of 16 residues. The chain's CDR3 is CASSVIAGGPYNEQFF. Written as DNA, the CDR3 is TGTGCCAGCAGTGTAATTGCGGGAGGGCCCTACAATGAGCAGTTCTTC.

The V and J genes are TRBV5-1 and TRBJ2-2; TRBD2 matches 7 bases. The CDR3 sequence is 16 residues long. The ends lost 4 bases at V and 7 bases at J; junction bases unmatched: 13. CDR1 is SGHRS and CDR2 is YFSETQ in the germline V gene. The CDR3 loop is CASSPLGGGDGGELFF. The CDR3 DNA sequence: TGCGCCAGCAGCCCCCTGGGGGGGGGTGACGGCGGGGAGCTGTTTTTT. The whole variable domain, remainder taken from reference TRBV5-1 and TRBJ2-2, is KAGVTQTPRYLIKTRGQQVTLSCSPISGHRSVSWYQQTPGQGLQFLFEYFSETQRNKGNFPGRFSGRQFSNSRSEMNVSTLELGDSALYLCASSPLGGGDGGELFFGEGSRLTVL.

The chain carries TRBV29-1 and TRBJ1-4, with a tentative D call TRBD1 (6 bases). V shed 5 bases and J shed 3 bases, with 16 bases lying between them. Germline lookup yields CDR1 SQVTM and CDR2 ANQGSEA. The CDR3 runs to 15 residues. The CDR3 DNA reads TGCAGCGTTCTGGGAGGGGGGGGCCCTAATGAAAAACTGTTTTTT. Encoded protein: CSVLGGGGPNEKLFF.

This chain joins TRBV19 and TRBJ2-4; D possibly uses TRBD1 or TRBD2 (7 bases each). V gave up 3 bases and J gave up 7 bases, with 16 bases separating them. The CDR3 loop spans 15 amino acids. In germline, CDR1 is LNHDA, CDR2 SQIVND (reference sequence). The CDR3 loop reads CASSMEGGGRNIQYF. The CDR3 region has the DNA TGTGCCAGTAGTATGGAGGGAGGGGGCCGGAACATTCAGTACTTC.

The rearrangement links TRBV20-1 to TRBJ2-3; D unresolved. Trimming left V 6 bases short and J 2 bases short, with 6 bases between. This CDR3 contains 11 residues. The V gene's germline CDR1 is DFQATT and CDR2 SNEGSKA (reference sequence). CDR3 coding DNA: TGCAGTGCCGGAGCCACAGATACGCAGTATTTT. This gives the protein CSAGATDTQYF.

The chain couples TRBV2 to TRBJ2-1; TRBD1 matches 9 bases. Per germline, CDR1 SNHLY and CDR2 FYNNEI. Germline trimming cut 5 bases from V and 9 bases from J; bases unmatched to any gene: 8. The CDR3 loop spans 14 amino acids. The CDR3 loop reads CASSRDRERGEQFF. CDR3 nucleotides: TGTGCCAGCAGTCGGGACAGGGAGAGAGGTGAGCAGTTCTTC.